The T cell receptor beta chain described here comes from a study of shared clonotypes between healthy human individuals. The overall study: Donor composition was a couple of women and a few men, aged 18 to 49.

This clone has only a few counts. Antigen unknown. The V gene's germline CDR1 is MNHEY and CDR2 SMNVEV (reference sequence). V was clipped by 2 bases and J by 4 bases, with 13 bases between them. The CDR3 is made up of 15 amino acids. Findings and caveats of the study: Donor clonotype sharing was expected to depend on sequencing depth. A limitation of the genetic and exposure-history diversity represented arose from few donors.

Here immunoSEQ multiplex PCR was the method, and the copy in TCRdb shows in-frame clones only, minus some. The table shows about 480,000 clones, with roughly 85% occurring only once. The chain couples TRBV27 to TRBJ2-3; possibly TRBD1 for D (5 bases). The origin of this receptor is a woman between 40 and 50 years old in good health. Some clones in this sample may be carry-over from other donors' samples. Sequencing was performed on PBMCs. The CDR3 loop is CASSLRGVSPDTQYF. CDR3 nucleotides: TGTGCCAGCAGTTTAAGGGGCGTTTCGCCAGATACGCAGTATTTT.